This TCR beta chain was captured in a study of T cell responses to AZD1222 COVID-19 vaccine. Germline CDR1 SGHAT, CDR2 FQNNGV. The CDR3 runs 15 residues. With 6 bases removed from V and 1 base from J, the gap between germline ends came to 15 bases. The study, taken as a whole, reports: Just a handful of people given AZD1222 tested seropositive at baseline. Spike was spanned by vaccine-associated CD4 TCRs, with dominance at 160-218 and 743-854. Samples come after the peak T cell response, not at day 14. Nearly half of the spike-specific TCRs reportedly recognize variant regions that carry no mutations.

Comments on this clone: Antigen unknown.

Method: immunoSEQ multiplex PCR; TCRdb's copy keeps in-frame clones and lacks some. The sample lists fewer than 120,000 clones, nearly 90% seen once, with approximately 3.5% in the top ten. V usage is TRBV11-2 and J usage is TRBJ1-1, with D possibly TRBD1 on 6 matching bases. The material sequenced was peripheral blood, taken on day 0 of AZD1222 vaccination. This clonotype was obtained from an adult in good health. The CDR3 coding sequence is TGTGCCAGCAGTCCTAATGGCAGGGGGAACACTGAAGCTTTCTTT. Residues: CASSPNGRGNTEAFF.